This TCR beta chain derives from a study of blood T cell repertoires in COVID-19. Study details: The United States, Italy and Spain were the sources of the acute and convalescent COVID-19 samples. T cells, B-cell-depleted T cells, or PBMCs supplied cDNA or gDNA.

The germline V gene has CDR1 MDHEN and CDR2 SYDVKM. V was cut by 4 bases and J by 0 bases, with 7 bases left in between. The CDR3 is 14 amino acids. Per the original data handling: Estimation of nucleated cell counts was performed using reference gene primer amplification. The data were produced by immunoSEQ multiplex PCR, yet TCRdb's version contains in-frame clones alone and is incomplete. Clone size and the V and J calls come from that table; the DNA yielded D and trimming. The repertoire includes about 290,000 clones, around 85% of them detected once, and around 4% sits in the top ten. Sequencing was performed on peripheral blood. The J gene is TRBJ1-5, the V gene TRBV28; D remains ambiguous. The receptor was isolated from a woman between 45 and 60 years old with active or convalescent COVID-19. The CDR3 DNA follows: TGTGCCAGCAGTTCAGGTCATAGCAATCAGCCCCAGCATTTT. This sequence encodes CASSSGHSNQPQHF.